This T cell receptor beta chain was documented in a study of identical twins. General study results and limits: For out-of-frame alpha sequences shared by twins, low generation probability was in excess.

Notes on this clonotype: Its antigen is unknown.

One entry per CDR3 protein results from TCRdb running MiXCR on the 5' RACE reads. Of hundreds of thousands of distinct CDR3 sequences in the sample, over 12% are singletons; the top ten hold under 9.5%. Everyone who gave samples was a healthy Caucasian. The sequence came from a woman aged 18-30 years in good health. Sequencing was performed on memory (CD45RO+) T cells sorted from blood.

CDR3 sequence: CASSLGPPSSYNEQFF. The CDR3 region has the DNA TGTGCCAGCAGCTTGGGGCCCCCGAGCTCCTACAATGAGCAGTTCTTC. This chain joins TRBV5-6 and TRBJ2-1; no clear D gene. The V and J ends lost 0 bases and 0 bases respectively, with 10 bases between them. CDR1 is SGHDT, CDR2 YYEEEE, per germline. The CDR3 has 16 residues.